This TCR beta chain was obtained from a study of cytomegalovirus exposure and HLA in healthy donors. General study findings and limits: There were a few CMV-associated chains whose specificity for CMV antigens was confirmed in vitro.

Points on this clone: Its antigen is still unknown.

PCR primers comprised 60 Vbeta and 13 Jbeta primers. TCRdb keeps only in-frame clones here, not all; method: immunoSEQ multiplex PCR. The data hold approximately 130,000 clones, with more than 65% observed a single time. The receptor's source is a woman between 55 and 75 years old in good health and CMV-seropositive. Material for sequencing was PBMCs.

The CDR3, as DNA: TGTGCCAGCAGTTACGGAGGGTTATCTTTCTTT. Its translation: CASSYGGLSFF. The chain couples TRBV6-5 to TRBJ1-1; D gene unclear. This CDR3 region has 11 residues. Trimming shortened V by 2 bases and J by 12 bases, and 10 bases separated the two germline ends. Germline V gene sequence: CDR1 MNHEY, CDR2 SVGAGI.